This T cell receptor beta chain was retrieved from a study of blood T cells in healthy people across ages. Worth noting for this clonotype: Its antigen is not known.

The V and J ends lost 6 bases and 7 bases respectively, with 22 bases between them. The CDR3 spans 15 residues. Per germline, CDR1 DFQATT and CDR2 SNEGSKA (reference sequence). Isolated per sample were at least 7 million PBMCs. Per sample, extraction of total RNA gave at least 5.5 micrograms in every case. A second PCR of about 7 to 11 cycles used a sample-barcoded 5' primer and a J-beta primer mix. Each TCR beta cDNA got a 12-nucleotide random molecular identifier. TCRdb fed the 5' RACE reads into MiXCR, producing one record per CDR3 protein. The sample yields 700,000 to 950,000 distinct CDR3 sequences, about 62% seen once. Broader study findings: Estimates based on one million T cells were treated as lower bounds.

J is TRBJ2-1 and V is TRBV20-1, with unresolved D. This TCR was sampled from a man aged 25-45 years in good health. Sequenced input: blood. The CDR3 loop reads CSAHPGRNPRNEQFF. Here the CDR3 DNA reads TGCAGTGCGCACCCCGGGCGCAATCCCAGGAATGAGCAGTTCTTC.